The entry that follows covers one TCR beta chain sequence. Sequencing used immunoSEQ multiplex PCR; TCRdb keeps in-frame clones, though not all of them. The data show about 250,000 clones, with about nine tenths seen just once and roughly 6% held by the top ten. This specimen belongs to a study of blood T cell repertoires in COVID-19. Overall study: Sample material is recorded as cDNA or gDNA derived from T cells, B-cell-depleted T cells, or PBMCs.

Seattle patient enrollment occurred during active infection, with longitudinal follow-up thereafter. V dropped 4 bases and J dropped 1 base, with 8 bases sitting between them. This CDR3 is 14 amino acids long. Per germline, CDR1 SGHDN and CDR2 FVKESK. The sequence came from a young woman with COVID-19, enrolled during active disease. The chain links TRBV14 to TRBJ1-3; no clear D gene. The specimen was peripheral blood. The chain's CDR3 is CASSPRYSGNTIYF. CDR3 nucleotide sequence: TGTGCCAGCAGCCCTCGGTATTCTGGAAACACCATATATTTT.